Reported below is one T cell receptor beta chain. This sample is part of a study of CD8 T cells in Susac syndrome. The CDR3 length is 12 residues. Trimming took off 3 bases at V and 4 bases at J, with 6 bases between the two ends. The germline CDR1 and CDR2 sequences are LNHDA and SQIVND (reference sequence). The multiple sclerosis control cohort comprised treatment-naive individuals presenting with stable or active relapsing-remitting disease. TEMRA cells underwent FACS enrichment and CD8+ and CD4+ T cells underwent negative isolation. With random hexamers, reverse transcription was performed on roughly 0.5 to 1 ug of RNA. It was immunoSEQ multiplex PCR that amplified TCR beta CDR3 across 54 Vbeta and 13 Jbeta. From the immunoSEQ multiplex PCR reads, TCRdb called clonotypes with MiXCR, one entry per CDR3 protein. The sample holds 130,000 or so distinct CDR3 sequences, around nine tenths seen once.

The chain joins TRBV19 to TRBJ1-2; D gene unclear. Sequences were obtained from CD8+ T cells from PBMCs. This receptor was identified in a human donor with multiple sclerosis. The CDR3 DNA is TGTGCCAGTAGTATTGATGGCTATGGCTACACCTTC. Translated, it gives CASSIDGYGYTF.